The clone carrying this T cell receptor (beta chain) has a handful of counts. Antigen unknown. The CDR3 contains 14 residues. Unmatched junction bases numbered 6, after V lost 3 bases and J lost 7 bases. The germline CDR1 and CDR2 sequences are SGHRS and YFSETQ. The sample is drawn from a study of T cell responses to AZD1222 COVID-19 vaccine. General observations from the study: Every sample of the repertoires postdated the peak T cell response. Baseline seropositivity occurred in only a handful of AZD1222 recipients. Clonal diversity was possibly underestimated, and white British individuals and females predominated among donors. Spike-spanning, vaccine-associated CD4 TCRs were dominant at 160-218 and 743-854.

Produced via immunoSEQ multiplex PCR; TCRdb's table is partial and in-frame only. The sample has over 100,000 clones, 91% seen once; the top ten hold 4.5%. The chain combines TRBV5-1 with TRBJ2-1; TRBD1 matches 8 bases. The sequence derives from an adult in good health. The sequenced sample was peripheral blood, obtained on day 0 of AZD1222 vaccination. Here the CDR3 DNA reads TGCGCCAGCAGCTGGACAGGGCATCAGAATGAGCAGTTCTTC. Amino acids: CASSWTGHQNEQFF.